These 11 T cell receptor beta chains were all obtained from the same sample, sequenced in a study of blood T cell repertoires in COVID-19. Repertoires were generated with immunoSEQ multiplex PCR, while TCRdb's copy carries only in-frame clones and drops some. This repertoire shows under 350,000 clones, approximately 92% found once; its top ten account for roughly 7.3%. The sample taken for sequencing was peripheral blood. The origin of the receptors is a woman aged 25 to 39 with COVID-19, enrolled during active disease.

This rearrangement joins TRBV18 to TRBJ2-1; 10 bases are shared with TRBD1. Germline CDR1 reads KGHSH; CDR2 reads LQKENI. The junction had 9 bases not matched to a gene; V was cut back by 6 bases and J by 10 bases. This CDR3 contains 14 residues. For the CDR3, the DNA is TGTGCCAGCTCTCCGGGACAGGGGAACCAGGAGCAGTTCTTC. Amino acid sequence: CASSPGQGNQEQFF.

The gene calls are TRBV30 and TRBJ2-1; 7 bases align to TRBD2. After removal of 4 bases from V and 10 bases from J, the junction contained 4 bases not matched to a gene. The CDR3 covers 11 residues. Germline CDR1 GTSNPN, CDR2 SVGIG (reference sequence). CDR3 DNA: TGTGCCTGGACCGCGGGAGACGAGCAGTTCTTC. Translating gives CAWTAGDEQFF.

The chain has TRBV7-2 and TRBJ1-5; D is unclear. The germline V and J ends were trimmed by 5 bases and 2 bases, with 10 bases remaining between them. The CDR3 totals 14 residues. Germline V gene sequence: CDR1 SGHTA, CDR2 FQGNSA. The CDR3 DNA reads as TGTGCCAGCAGCCCTAATAGTGGCAATCAGCCCCAGCATTTT. Its translation: CASSPNSGNQPQHF. The full variable domain, with the rest looked up from reference TRBV7-2 and TRBJ1-5, is GAGVSQSPSNKVTEKGKDVELRCDPISGHTALYWYRQSLGQGLEFLIYFQGNSAPDKSGLPSDRFSAERTGGSVSTLTIQRTQQEDSAVYLCASSPNSGNQPQHFGDGTRLSIL.

The chain couples TRBV7-9 to TRBJ2-5, with TRBD1 matching 9 bases. The CDR3 spans 16 residues. V lost 4 bases to trimming and J lost 1 base; unmatched junction nucleotides: 7. Per the germline V gene, CDR1 is SEHNR and CDR2 is FQNEAQ (reference sequence). CDR3 bases: TGTGCCAGCAGCTCCGGACAGGGGCAACTCCAAGAGACCCAGTACTTC. The encoded protein is CASSSGQGQLQETQYF.

V is TRBV20-1 and J is TRBJ1-2; D not certain. CDR1 is DFQATT and CDR2 is SNEGSKA in the germline V gene (reference sequence). CDR3 length: 11 amino acids. V was pared by 3 bases and J by 5 bases, with 7 bases between. CDR3 amino acids: CSASQVYGYTF. CDR3 nucleotides: TGCAGTGCTAGCCAGGTTTATGGCTACACCTTC.

The chain uses TRBV2 and TRBJ2-1; possibly TRBD1 for D (6 bases). Germline CDR1 and CDR2: SNHLY and FYNNEI. With 8 bases removed from V and 0 bases from J, the gap between germline ends came to 11 bases. CDR3 size: 14 residues. The CDR3 coding sequence is TGTGCCAGCGTCCGGGACATCTCCTACAATGAGCAGTTCTTC. Encoded protein: CASVRDISYNEQFF.

This clone was seen only once. V usage is TRBV10-2 and J usage is TRBJ2-5; D is unresolved. Trimming left V 6 bases short and J 1 base short, with 6 bases between. The CDR3 is made up of 12 amino acids. Per the germline V gene, CDR1 is WSHSY and CDR2 is SAAADI. CDR3 DNA: TGCGCCAGCAGGGCAGTCCAAGAGACCCAGTACTTC. Its translation: CASRAVQETQYF.

This chain uses TRBV9 with TRBJ2-7, with 12 bases lining up with TRBD2. With V trimmed by 3 bases and J by 6 bases, 10 bases remained unmatched. CDR1 and CDR2 from the germline V gene are SGDLS and YYNGEE. This CDR3 has 16 residues. CDR3 in amino acids: CASSGYLAGGPSEQYF. CDR3 in DNA: TGTGCCAGCAGCGGATATCTAGCGGGAGGGCCCAGCGAGCAGTACTTC.

The chain couples TRBV10-3 to TRBJ1-1; 8 nucleotides match TRBD1. Germline V CDR1 and CDR2: ENHRY, SYGVKD. The CDR3 sequence is 14 residues long. V lost 3 bases and J lost 4; bases outside the gene matches: 4. The CDR3, as DNA: TGTGCCATCAGTGAAGGACAGGGTGGCACTGAAGCTTTCTTT. Translation: CAISEGQGGTEAFF.

Regarding this clone: One end of the junction is discordant with germline, which a read error may explain. V gene TRBV7-2 combines with J gene TRBJ2-1; D unresolved. Germline loops: CDR1 SGHTA, CDR2 FQGNSA. This CDR3 has 11 amino acids. The CDR3 here is CASSLYSEQFF. The CDR3 DNA sequence: TGTGCCAGCAGCTTATACAGTGAGCAGTTCTTC.

The V and J genes are TRBV7-2 and TRBJ1-1; D may be TRBD1 (5 bases). The CDR3 has 14 residues. Germline V gene lookup returns CDR1 SGHTA and CDR2 FQGNSA. V lost 1 base to trimming and J lost 4 bases, with 10 bases between them. The CDR3 loop is CASSLVLGPTEAFF. CDR3 coding DNA: TGTGCCAGCAGCTTAGTACTGGGGCCCACTGAAGCTTTCTTT.